These 21 T cell receptor beta chains came from one sample sequenced in a study of blood T cell repertoires in COVID-19. Libraries were prepared by immunoSEQ multiplex PCR; TCRdb keeps only in-frame clonotypes and omits some of them. Of around 220,000 clones listed, 70% to 85% are singletons. Sequenced material: peripheral blood. These receptors were taken from a woman aged 80 or over with COVID-19, enrolled during active disease.

This clone has more than one count but fewer than ten. J is TRBJ1-5 and V is TRBV6-5, with D possibly TRBD1 on 5 matching bases. V was clipped by 6 bases and J by 2 bases, with 14 bases between them. CDR1 is MNHEY, CDR2 SVGAGI, per germline. The CDR3 length is 15 residues. The CDR3 coding sequence is TGTGCCAGCAGGCCTCGGGGGAACGGCAATCAGCCCCAGCATTTT. It is translated as CASRPRGNGNQPQHF.

The chain is built from TRBV18 and TRBJ1-3, with D possibly matching TRBD1 (5 bases). CDR3 length equals 16 residues. Looked up from germline, CDR1 is KGHSH and CDR2 is LQKENI. Trimming stripped 4 bases from V and 4 bases from J, with 17 bases between. The chain's CDR3 is CASSLPGHLDGNTIYF. The CDR3 DNA is TGTGCCAGCTCACTCCCTGGACACCTAGACGGAAACACCATATATTTT.

The V gene is TRBV5-1, the J gene TRBJ2-7; TRBD2 is a possible D gene (6 bases). CDR1 is SGHRS, CDR2 YFSETQ, per germline. This CDR3 comprises 13 residues. Deletions cut 4 bases from V and 0 bases from J, with 8 bases between. The CDR3 here is CASSGTLSYEQYF. The CDR3 nucleotides read TGCGCCAGCAGCGGGACTCTCTCCTACGAGCAGTACTTC.

V usage is TRBV9 and J usage is TRBJ2-3; D gene unclear. With 6 bases removed from V and 1 base from J, the gap between germline ends came to 12 bases. Germline CDR1 and CDR2: SGDLS and YYNGEE. The CDR3 consists of 14 residues. The CDR3 loop is CASTELSGTDTQYF. The CDR3 bases are TGTGCCAGCACTGAACTAAGTGGCACAGATACGCAGTATTTT.

The rearrangement uses TRBV4-1 and TRBJ1-3; TRBD1 agrees at 8 bases. V was clipped by 4 bases and J by 2 bases; unmatched bases: 7. CDR1 and CDR2 (germline): MGHRA, YSYEKL. The CDR3 has 16 amino acids. The CDR3 spells CASSRATDRAGNTIYF. The CDR3 DNA sequence: TGCGCCAGCAGCCGAGCCACGGACAGGGCTGGAAACACCATATATTTT.

The chain uses TRBV7-9 and TRBJ2-5, with 7 positions matching TRBD2. Per the germline V gene, CDR1 is SEHNR and CDR2 is FQNEAQ (reference sequence). This CDR3 spans 15 amino acids. V gave up 5 bases and J gave up 2 bases; unmatched junction bases: 8. CDR3 DNA: TGTGCCAGCAGCCAGGGACTAACTAAACAAGAGACCCAGTACTTC. Translating it yields CASSQGLTKQETQYF.

The chain employs TRBV7-3 and TRBJ1-1; D unclear. The CDR3 runs 15 residues. Germline CDR1 reads SGHTA; CDR2 reads FQGTGA. V was pared by 0 bases and J by 5 bases, with 13 bases between. The CDR3 here is CASSLTGAPGTEAFF. DNA of the CDR3: TGTGCCAGCAGCTTAACCGGTGCGCCCGGGACTGAAGCTTTCTTT. The complete variable domain, with remaining parts taken from reference TRBV7-3 and TRBJ1-1, reads GAGVSQTPSNKVTEKGKYVELRCDPISGHTALYWYRQSLGQGPEFLIYFQGTGAADDSGLPNDRFFAVRPEGSVSTLKIQRTERGDSAVYLCASSLTGAPGTEAFFGQGTRLTVV.

The CDR3 nucleotides are TGCGCCAGCAGACCGGGGTCCGGGGGCTACACCTTC. Its protein is CASRPGSGGYTF. The J gene is TRBJ1-2, the V gene TRBV5-1; unclear D gene. The CDR3 loop spans 12 amino acids. Germline assignment: CDR1 SGHRS and CDR2 YFSETQ. V lost 5 bases to trimming and J lost 8 bases, with 13 bases between them.

This clone was detected once. The V and J genes are TRBV28 and TRBJ1-5; 7 bases align to TRBD1. The CDR3 totals 16 residues. V was clipped by 2 bases and J by 2 bases; unmatched bases: 6. Germline V gives CDR1 MDHEN, CDR2 SYDVKM. This chain's CDR3 is CASSLNRGMGNQPQHF. In DNA form, the CDR3 reads TGTGCCAGCAGTTTAAACAGGGGAATGGGCAATCAGCCCCAGCATTTT.

In DNA, the CDR3 is TGTGCCAGTAGTCCTAGGACAGGGATGGGGAGTCAAGGGCGGCGCAGCAATCAGCCCCAGCATTTT. Translated, it gives CASSPRTGMGSQGRRSNQPQHF. The V call is TRBV19, the J call TRBJ1-5, with 8 positions matching TRBD1. The ends lost 5 bases at V and 1 base at J; junction bases unmatched: 25. The CDR3 runs 22 residues. Germline-derived CDR1 and CDR2 are LNHDA and SQIVND (reference sequence). The whole variable domain, filled in from reference TRBV19 and TRBJ1-5, reads DGGITQSPKYLFRKEGQNVTLSCEQNLNHDAMYWYRQDPGQGLRLIYYSQIVNDFQKGDIAEGYSVSREKKESFPLTVTSAQKNPTAFYLCASSPRTGMGSQGRRSNQPQHFGDGTRLSIL.

The chain carries TRBV9 and TRBJ2-5, with 8 positions matching TRBD1. This CDR3 spans 14 amino acids. Germline-derived CDR1 and CDR2 are SGDLS and YYNGEE. With 4 bases clipped from V and 5 bases from J, the junction kept 7 bases outside the gene matches. CDR3 protein: CASSTGQGSETQYF. CDR3 nucleotides: TGTGCCAGCAGCACCGGACAGGGCTCCGAGACCCAGTACTTC.

This clone was seen a single time. This sample also contains other DNA sequences that code for the same CDR3. The J gene is TRBJ1-5, the V gene TRBV18; 9 bases align to TRBD1. Germline V gives CDR1 KGHSH, CDR2 LQKENI. V was clipped by 3 bases and J by 4 bases; unmatched bases: 1. There are 14 residues in the CDR3. The CDR3 DNA follows: TGTGCCAGCTCACCTGGGACAGGGAATCAGCCCCAGCATTTT. Its translation: CASSPGTGNQPQHF.

The chain carries TRBV23-1 and TRBJ1-1; D is uncertain. TRBV23-1 falls under the ORF class, with uncertain function. Deletions cut 4 bases from V and 5 bases from J, with 5 bases between. The CDR3 totals 11 residues. The CDR3 loop is CASSPQTEAFF. CDR3 sequence (DNA): TGCGCCAGCAGTCCTCAGACTGAAGCTTTCTTT.

The chain combines TRBV5-6 with TRBJ1-3; a possible D gene is TRBD1 (6 bases). V was clipped by 4 bases and J by 0 bases, with 11 bases between them. CDR3 length: 15 amino acids. The germline CDR1 and CDR2 sequences are SGHDT and YYEEEE. For the CDR3, the DNA is TGTGCCAGCAGCCCGACAGGACACTCTGGAAACACCATATATTTT. Residues: CASSPTGHSGNTIYF.

This clone has more than one count but fewer than ten. This sequence joins TRBV12-3 or TRBV12-4 and TRBJ2-7; D remains unclear. Between the trimmed V and J ends, which lost 3 bases and 2 bases, there was a span of 8 bases. The CDR3 length is 13 residues. The CDR3 DNA is TGTGCCAGCAGTTTTTTCCGAGCCTACGAGCAGTACTTC. It translates to CASSFFRAYEQYF.

V is TRBV5-1 and J is TRBJ2-7; 7 bases fit TRBD1. V lost 0 bases to trimming and J lost 0 bases; unmatched junction nucleotides: 3. Germline V gene lookup returns CDR1 SGHRS and CDR2 YFSETQ. The length of the CDR3 is 15 residues. The CDR3 sequence: CASSLASGGSYEQYF. CDR3 bases: TGCGCCAGCAGCTTGGCCTCAGGGGGCTCCTACGAGCAGTACTTC.

This clone came up once. This chain connects TRBV28 to TRBJ2-5; 14 bases line up with TRBD2. The V segment lost 5 bases and the J segment 9 bases; nucleotides outside the gene matches: 11. Germline lookup yields CDR1 MDHEN and CDR2 SYDVKM. The CDR3 sequence is 16 residues long. CDR3 nucleotide sequence: TGTGCCAGCAGTCTCGCCGGGACTAGCGGGAGTTGGGCCCAGTACTTC. Protein product: CASSLAGTSGSWAQYF.

This clone was seen a single time. V gene TRBV5-5 combines with J gene TRBJ1-5; D call uncertain. The CDR3 loop spans 15 amino acids. The ends were cut back, 0 bases at V and 0 bases at J, with 7 bases in the middle. In germline, CDR1 is SGHKS, CDR2 YYEKEE (reference sequence). The CDR3 is CASSLGTSSNQPQHF. In DNA, the CDR3 is TGTGCCAGCAGCTTGGGTACAAGTAGCAATCAGCCCCAGCATTTT.

This clone was detected once. The chain links TRBV5-1 to TRBJ2-1, with TRBD2 identical over 9 bases. The germline V gene encodes CDR1 SGHRS and CDR2 YFSETQ. CDR3 length equals 13 residues. J lost 5 bases, V lost 6 bases, and 3 bases had no gene match. CDR3 residues: CASNSGSNNEQFF. The CDR3 DNA follows: TGCGCCAGCAATAGCGGGAGTAACAATGAGCAGTTCTTC.

The chain combines TRBV9 with TRBJ2-2, with 9 bases aligning to TRBD2. The junction had 3 bases not matched to a gene; V was cut back by 1 base and J by 5 bases. The germline gives CDR1 SGDLS, CDR2 YYNGEE. The CDR3 extends over 15 amino acids. Here the CDR3 DNA reads TGTGCCAGCAGCGTACGAGCGGGAGGAACCGGGGAGCTGTTTTTT. This codes for CASSVRAGGTGELFF.

V gene TRBV18 combines with J gene TRBJ2-7, with a possible D match to TRBD1 (5 bases). Per germline, CDR1 KGHSH and CDR2 LQKENI. The CDR3 extends over 14 amino acids. The V end was cut by 4 bases, the J end by 1 base, with 11 bases between. Here the CDR3 DNA reads TGTGCCAGCTCACAGGTGGGGCAGTCCTACGAGCAGTACTTC. It specifies CASSQVGQSYEQYF.